The source of this T cell receptor beta chain is a study of T-cell memory formation after mild COVID-19 (dated by TCRdb to the early 2020s). With regard to the full study: TCR sequence clusters from the two donors were found to be largely donor specific. In two donors, T-cell clones that expanded and contracted after mild COVID-19 were tracked by sequencing TCRalpha and TCRbeta repertoires over time. Two young, previously healthy adult volunteers, one female and one male, were included in the cohort.

For sequencing, an Illumina NovaSeq 6000 was employed. TCRalpha and TCRbeta cDNA libraries were constructed by 5'RACE with constant-segment primers, with sample barcodes and unique molecular identifiers being introduced. RNA was extracted from every sample with Trizol reagent. Libraries were amplified in two PCR steps, with a second sample barcode and Illumina TruSeq adapters added in the second step. Sequencing of libraries was performed on an Illumina NovaSeq with 2 x 150 bp paired-end reads. The authors' analysis ran thus. Demultiplexing of reads and collapsing into UMI-guided consensus sequences were performed with migec v1.2.7. With mixcr v2.1.11, UMI consensuses were aligned to TRA and TRB V and J templates and assembled into clonotypes. A clonotype was counted as expanded or contracted only if both edgeR and NoisET called the change significant, with noise models trained on biological replicates. For edgeR calls, a false discovery rate-adjusted p below 0.01 and a log2 fold-change threshold of 1 were applied. As an exploratory analysis of dynamics, max-normalized trajectories of the 1000 most abundant clonotypes were examined with PCA combined with hierarchical clustering. Separately sequenced CD4+ and CD8+ repertoires were used to assign the CD4 or CD8 phenotype of responding clones. TCRdb cleaned the public reads at Q25 with fastp, built clones with MiXCR and kept in-frame beta chains. When rows share a CDR3 protein, they turn into one entry using the most common DNA and genes. The V and J calls come from TCRdb's annotation, not from the publication. Present in this sample are 85,000 to 120,000 distinct CDR3 sequences, around 15% of which were seen just once. The ten largest clones represent 25% to 30% of the sample.

This clonotype was counted between two and nine times. Its antigen specificity is not known. No per-base quality is available; no much larger clone lies one base away. As encoded in the germline V gene (reference sequence), CDR1 is MNHEY while CDR2 is SMNVEV. The CDR3 starts with the cysteine, ends with the phenylalanine, and has 13 residues. Left in the record is the CDR3 DNA by itself, 39 bases read in frame from the first base. The germline V and J ends show losses of 4 bases and 5 bases respectively, and no gene match explains 2 bases of the junction. The research as a whole found: Some responding clones were detected in pre-infection memory, suggesting pre-existing cross-reactive memory T cells joined the SARS-CoV-2 response. Contracting CD4+ clones were located mainly in the CM and EM memory subsets, whereas CD8+ clones were found to be enriched in EMRA. From day 15 to 85, contracting clones showed balanced CD4/CD8 phenotypes, whereas a second wave of clones that expanded from day 15 to 37 leaned towards CD4+. Only a couple of mild cases were covered in the study, and larger cohorts including severe cases with pre-infection samples were considered necessary. SARS-CoV-2 specificity of the second-wave clones peaking on day 37 was not confirmed.

Ficoll-Paque density gradient centrifugation was the method used to isolate PBMCs. Sequencing was performed on PBMCs or a T cell subset sorted from them (not recorded which). Recombination joined TRBV27 with TRBJ2-1, and 7 junction bases match TRBD2. The receptor comes from an adult woman who had mild COVID-19 (a few samples of this study predate the infection). The sample titles of this study are shuffled in the database, so cell type and time point are left out; the donor was told from shared clones. The CDR3 protein: CASSWGGNNEQFF. The sequenced DNA is TGTGCCAGCAGTTGGGGAGGGAACAATGAGCAGTTCTTC.